This T cell receptor beta chain was found in a study of blood T cell repertoires in COVID-19. Looking at the study overall: The origin of the acute and convalescent COVID-19 samples was the United States, Italy and Spain. Sources were T cells, B-cell-depleted T cells, or PBMCs; the material itself was cDNA or gDNA.

The repertoire was sequenced with immunoSEQ multiplex PCR; TCRdb's copy has only in-frame clones and lacks some. The data show approximately 250,000 clones, approximately 90% seen once. This clone turned up a few times. The germline gives CDR1 LNHDA, CDR2 SQIVND (reference sequence). The CDR3 sequence is 11 residues long. Trimming left V 6 bases short and J 7 bases short, with 9 bases between. Participants were aged about 18 to 100 years, lived in 25 or so US areas, and enrolled virtually. Participants reported their clinical history, and cohort assignment relied on those reports. Sequenced: PBMCs or T cells enriched from blood (not recorded which). This sequence was found in a woman aged 40 to 50 with acute COVID-19. This chain joins TRBV19 and TRBJ1-2; maybe TRBD1 (5 bases). Here the CDR3 DNA reads TGTGCCAGTAGGACAGACAGTGGCTACACCTTC. Its protein is CASRTDSGYTF.